The next 27 T cell receptor beta chains were all read from a single sample in a study of post-analysis software for immune sequencing data. Study conclusions and caveats: Patients had higher frequencies than controls of five TRBV segments, including TRBV5-6, TRBV5-1 and TRBV20-1.

TCR beta libraries were prepared from cDNA with unique molecular identifiers. Using its own MiXCR run on the PCR reads, TCRdb lists one record per CDR3 protein. The sample lists roughly 670,000 distinct CDR3 sequences; roughly three fifths were seen once. These TCRs' antigens remain unknown. Sequencing input: blood. These receptor sequences come from a girl under 10 years old with multiple sclerosis.

This clonotype was observed a handful of times. This chain uses TRBV11-2 with TRBJ1-1; D ambiguous. Trimming stripped 1 base from V and 2 bases from J, with 11 bases between. This CDR3 contains 15 residues. Germline values: CDR1 SGHAT, CDR2 FQNNGV. CDR3 in amino acids: CASSLGVSRNTEAFF. In DNA form, the CDR3 reads TGTGCCAGCAGCTTAGGGGTCAGTAGAAACACTGAAGCTTTCTTT.

The chain employs TRBV27 and TRBJ2-7; D is undetermined. Trimming took 4 bases from V and 3 from J, leaving 10 bases between them. This CDR3 contains 13 residues. CDR1 is MNHEY and CDR2 is SMNVEV in the germline V gene (reference sequence). CDR3 nucleotides: TGTGCCAGCAGTTCTGGGAAGTACTACGAGCAGTACTTC. It is translated as CASSSGKYYEQYF.

This clonotype has just one count. The V gene is TRBV12-3 or TRBV12-4, the J gene TRBJ1-5; D remains ambiguous. The CDR3 consists of 15 residues. Trimming left V 6 bases short and J 10 bases short, with 22 bases between. This CDR3 reads CASSQKVEGIQPQHF. In DNA, the CDR3 is TGTGCCAGCAGCCAAAAAGTGGAGGGAATCCAACCCCAGCATTTT.

The genes are TRBV2 and TRBJ2-5, with D perhaps matching TRBD2 (6 bases). Looked up from germline, CDR1 is SNHLY and CDR2 is FYNNEI. The length of the CDR3 is 15 residues. Trimming left V 6 bases short and J 1 base short, with 15 bases between. The CDR3 DNA is TGTGCCAGCAGGGGTCCGGGAGCGAGCCAAGAGACCCAGTACTTC. As protein: CASRGPGASQETQYF.

This clonotype was seen only once. V is TRBV11-2 and J is TRBJ1-1, with 8 bases fitting TRBD1. J gave up 1 base and V 5 bases, and 9 bases lay outside the gene matches. Germline V lookup: CDR1 SGHAT, CDR2 FQNNGV. The CDR3 is 16 amino acids. CDR3 in DNA: TGTGCCAGCAGCCCAAGGACAGGGCCCCCGAACACTGAAGCTTTCTTT. This translates into CASSPRTGPPNTEAFF.

The rearrangement joins TRBV7-2 to TRBJ2-1, with D perhaps matching TRBD1 (7 bases). CDR1 SGHTA and CDR2 FQGNSA come from the germline V gene. The CDR3 sequence is 17 residues long. Deletions cut 2 bases from V and 0 bases from J, with 14 bases between. The CDR3 DNA is TGTGCCAGCAGCTTAACGTGGCAGGGGGGCTCCTACAATGAGCAGTTCTTC. It translates to CASSLTWQGGSYNEQFF.

A word on this clonotype: A junction end diverges from the germline sequence, so it may reflect a read error. The rearrangement links TRBV5-6 to TRBJ2-3, with D unclear. Germline V CDR1 and CDR2: SGHDT, YYEEEE. The CDR3 is 12 amino acids. In DNA, the CDR3 is TGTGCCAGCAGCTTGTATGCAGATACGCGGTATTTT. It translates to CASSLYADTRYF.

The chain uses TRBV3-1 and TRBJ2-5; 11 bases match TRBD2. Germline values: CDR1 LGHDT, CDR2 YNNKEL (reference sequence). CDR3 length: 15 amino acids. After removal of 3 bases from V and 3 bases from J, the junction contained 3 bases not matched to a gene. The CDR3 DNA follows: TGTGCCAGCAGCCAGCAGGGACTAGCGGAAGAGACCCAGTACTTC. Encoded protein: CASSQQGLAEETQYF.

The V gene is TRBV7-9, the J gene TRBJ2-1, with a weak D call TRBD2 (7 bases). With 4 bases removed from V and 7 bases from J, the gap between germline ends came to 20 bases. This CDR3 is built from 16 residues. Germline V gene sequence: CDR1 SEHNR, CDR2 FQNEAQ (reference sequence). The CDR3 region is CASSWEGELFRNEQFF. As DNA, the CDR3 is TGTGCCAGCAGCTGGGAGGGGGAGCTATTTAGGAATGAGCAGTTCTTC.

The chain links TRBV7-2 to TRBJ1-1; 8 positions agree with TRBD1. This CDR3 is 15 amino acids long. V shed 5 bases and J 3 bases; nucleotides not matched to a gene: 8. Germline CDR1 reads SGHTA; CDR2 reads FQGNSA. This CDR3 reads CASSLQQGGYTEAFF. The DNA for the CDR3 is TGTGCCAGCAGCCTCCAACAGGGGGGGTACACTGAAGCTTTCTTT.

The rearrangement uses TRBV7-2 and TRBJ1-2; D is possibly TRBD1 (5 bases). Trimming took 3 bases from V and 2 from J, leaving 13 bases between them. Looked up from germline, CDR1 is SGHTA and CDR2 is FQGNSA. The CDR3 consists of 15 residues. In DNA form, the CDR3 reads TGTGCCAGCAGCTTGGATGGGGGGAGGAACTATGGCTACACCTTC. It codes for CASSLDGGRNYGYTF.

This clonotype was picked up one time. An end of the junction does not agree with germline; a read error may underlie this. The V gene is TRBV6-6, the J gene TRBJ1-1; a weak D match, TRBD1 (6 bases). The CDR3 length is 15 residues. Germline CDR1 MNHNY, CDR2 SVGAGI (reference sequence). The DNA for the CDR3 is TGTACCAGCAGGAACGGGGGGGCAAGAAGTACTGAAGCTTTCTTT. Its protein is CTSRNGGARSTEAFF.

V and J are TRBV20-1 and TRBJ2-5; no clear D. Between the trimmed V and J ends, which lost 2 bases and 1 base, there was a span of 17 bases. The germline V gene has CDR1 DFQATT and CDR2 SNEGSKA (reference sequence). The CDR3 runs 16 residues. CDR3 region: CSARPITLAVQETQYF. The CDR3 DNA reads as TGCAGTGCTAGACCTATAACATTGGCGGTCCAAGAGACCCAGTACTTC.

This clonotype was detected only a few times. The rearrangement links TRBV11-2 to TRBJ2-7; weak D call: TRBD2 (5 bases). Trimming pared 9 bases from V and 0 bases from J, leaving 15 bases between. Germline CDR1 is SGHAT and CDR2 is FQNNGV. CDR3 length equals 14 residues. The DNA for the CDR3 is TGTGCCAGTAATCCACGAGGGAGCTCCTACGAGCAGTACTTC. Translation gives CASNPRGSSYEQYF.

The chain has TRBV7-2 and TRBJ2-7; maybe TRBD2 (5 bases). The V end lost 5 bases, the J end lost 2 bases, and 19 bases lay between the germline ends. This CDR3 has 16 amino acids. In germline, CDR1 is SGHTA, CDR2 FQGNSA. The CDR3 coding sequence is TGTGCCAGCAGCCCAACCCCCGACCTAGCCCCCTACGAGCAGTACTTC. It translates to CASSPTPDLAPYEQYF.

The rearrangement joins TRBV5-5 to TRBJ1-2; D call uncertain. V dropped 3 bases and J dropped 0 bases, with 15 bases sitting between them. There are 16 residues in the CDR3. CDR1 and CDR2 (germline): SGHKS, YYEKEE (reference sequence). DNA of the CDR3: TGTGCCAGCAGCTCCGAGACAACCCCCCCTAACTATGGCTACACCTTC. Translated, it gives CASSSETTPPNYGYTF.

The chain couples TRBV6-5 to TRBJ2-5; 8 bases are a match to TRBD1. The CDR3 runs 14 residues. The germline V gene has CDR1 MNHEY and CDR2 SVGAGI. V lost 4 bases to trimming and J lost 5 bases; unmatched junction nucleotides: 6. CDR3 amino acids: CASSSTGGSETQYF. CDR3 sequence (DNA): TGTGCCAGCAGTTCCACAGGGGGGTCGGAGACCCAGTACTTC.

This clonotype came up a few times. This chain links TRBV4-3 with TRBJ2-4, with TRBD2 as a possible D gene (6 bases). The CDR3 runs 17 residues. Per germline, CDR1 LGHNA and CDR2 YSLEER. V was shortened by 0 bases and J by 1 base, with 13 bases between the two germline ends. In nucleotides, the CDR3 is TGCGCCAGCAGCCAAGATGTTTTCGCGGGGGCCAAAAACATTCAGTACTTC. It encodes CASSQDVFAGAKNIQYF.

This clonotype occurred once. V gene TRBV20-1 combines with J gene TRBJ2-3, with D possibly TRBD1 on 6 matching bases. Between the trimmed V and J ends, which lost 3 bases and 2 bases, there was a span of 12 bases. In germline, CDR1 is DFQATT, CDR2 SNEGSKA (reference sequence). CDR3 length: 14 residues. DNA for the CDR3: TGCAGTGCTAGGGACAGCGCCCACACAGATACGCAGTATTTT. Protein: CSARDSAHTDTQYF.

This sequence joins TRBV5-1 and TRBJ2-1; 9 bases match TRBD1. The ends lost 4 bases at V and 4 bases at J; junction bases unmatched: 6. This CDR3 is 15 amino acids long. Germline loops: CDR1 SGHRS, CDR2 YFSETQ. The CDR3 loop reads CASSTGQGQYNEQFF. The CDR3 DNA sequence: TGCGCCAGCAGCACGGGACAGGGCCAATACAATGAGCAGTTCTTC. Full variable domain (remainder filled in from reference TRBV5-1 and TRBJ2-1): KAGVTQTPRYLIKTRGQQVTLSCSPISGHRSVSWYQQTPGQGLQFLFEYFSETQRNKGNFPGRFSGRQFSNSRSEMNVSTLELGDSALYLCASSTGQGQYNEQFFGPGTRLTVL.

The chain couples TRBV7-2 to TRBJ2-1; D remains unclear. The CDR3 is made up of 13 amino acids. The germline gives CDR1 SGHTA, CDR2 FQGNSA. Trimming took 1 base from V and 9 from J, leaving 10 bases between them. This CDR3 is CASSLEYNVEQFF. In nucleotides, the CDR3 is TGTGCCAGCAGCTTAGAGTACAATGTTGAGCAGTTCTTC.

The chain employs TRBV11-1 and TRBJ1-5, with no clear D. Trimming pared 3 bases from V and 5 bases from J, leaving 8 bases between. The CDR3 has 13 amino acids. CDR1 is SGHAT and CDR2 is FQDESV in the germline V gene (reference sequence). For the CDR3, the DNA is TGTGCCAGCAGCTTTGACGGGGATCAGCCCCAGCATTTT. Translated, it gives CASSFDGDQPQHF.

This chain uses TRBV5-1 with TRBJ2-1; 7 bases are shared with TRBD2. The germline V gene encodes CDR1 SGHRS and CDR2 YFSETQ. This CDR3 comprises 14 residues. V shed 0 bases and J 8 bases; nucleotides not matched to a gene: 5. CDR3 loop: CASSLGGSGDEQFF. The CDR3 DNA is TGCGCCAGCAGCTTGGGCGGGAGTGGGGATGAGCAGTTCTTC.

V usage is TRBV29-1 and J usage is TRBJ2-1; D is perhaps TRBD2 (7 bases). Germline CDR1 and CDR2: SQVTM and ANQGSEA. The CDR3 contains 13 residues. V was shortened by 6 bases and J by 9 bases, with 18 bases between the two germline ends. The CDR3 reads CSVSDGGRLEQFF. The CDR3 DNA is TGCAGCGTCAGTGACGGGGGGCGTCTTGAGCAGTTCTTC.

The V gene is TRBV20-1, the J gene TRBJ2-5; 11 bases align to TRBD2. V was clipped by 4 bases and J by 13 bases; unmatched bases: 11. This CDR3 is 13 amino acids long. Germline CDR1 reads DFQATT; CDR2 reads SNEGSKA (reference sequence). CDR3 DNA: TGCAGTGCTATTCAGCGGACTAGCGGGTTTTCGTACTTC. Its translation: CSAIQRTSGFSYF.

This clonotype was seen only a few times. V usage is TRBV20-1 and J usage is TRBJ1-2; D is uncertain. In germline, CDR1 is DFQATT, CDR2 SNEGSKA (reference sequence). The CDR3 contains 15 residues. Trimming removed 0 bases at V and 2 bases at J, with 13 bases between. The CDR3 spells CSARDSGLGNYGYTF. The DNA of the CDR3 is TGCAGTGCTAGAGATTCGGGGTTGGGGAACTATGGCTACACCTTC.

The rearrangement links TRBV7-9 to TRBJ2-5; D may be TRBD1 or TRBD2 (7 bases each). Germline V CDR1 and CDR2: SEHNR, FQNEAQ (reference sequence). CDR3 length equals 16 residues. V was shortened by 5 bases and J by 2 bases, with 18 bases between the two germline ends. This CDR3 reads CASSPSGGEEQETQYF. The CDR3 DNA sequence: TGTGCCAGCAGCCCCTCAGGGGGGGAGGAACAAGAGACCCAGTACTTC.